A selection of T cell receptor beta chains follows, all from one sample in a study of control samples from healthy donors and cancer patients. TCRdb's copy holds only in-frame clones and misses some; the assay was immunoSEQ multiplex PCR. There are 100,000 to 150,000 clones in the sample; over 75% occur only once, and about 2.6% lies in the top ten. Specimen: blood. The receptors originated from a man younger than 30 in good health. Both conserved end residues are part of each CDR3. D genes are given only for firm matches. Clone size is shown for a subset of rows, as once, few, many or a class of expanded clone.

clone size: .; V gene: TRBV5-1; D gene: .; J gene: TRBJ2-3; CDR3 DNA: TGCGCCAGCAGCGTTGTAGGCACAGATACGCAGTATTTT; CDR3 protein: CASSVVGTDTQYF
clone size: few; V gene: TRBV14; D gene: .; J gene: TRBJ1-1; CDR3 DNA: TGTGCCAGCAGCCGCAACAGGGTTCCGGACACTGAAGCTTTCTTT; CDR3 protein: CASSRNRVPDTEAFF
clone size: once; V gene: TRBV5-5; D gene: .; J gene: TRBJ2-1; CDR3 DNA: TGTGCCAGCAGCTTGGCGTACAGGCACAATGAGCAGTTCTTC; CDR3 protein: CASSLAYRHNEQFF
clone size: once; V gene: TRBV6-4; D gene: TRBD1; J gene: TRBJ1-1; CDR3 DNA: TGTGCCAGCAGTGAGGGGACAGGGGGCGGTGAAGCTTTCTTT; CDR3 protein: CASSEGTGGGEAFF
clone size: .; V gene: TRBV4-1; D gene: TRBD1; J gene: TRBJ2-3; CDR3 DNA: TGCGCCAGCAGCCAAGTCCTCTCAGGGGGCGAGGGAGATACGCAGTATTTT; CDR3 protein: CASSQVLSGGEGDTQYF
clone size: .; V gene: TRBV12-5; D gene: .; J gene: TRBJ2-2; CDR3 DNA: TGTGCTAGTGGTTTTGTTTCTTTTATCGGGGGGCAAACCGGGGAGCTGTTTTTT; CDR3 protein: CASGFVSFIGGQTGELFF
clone size: .; V gene: TRBV28; D gene: .; J gene: TRBJ1-2; CDR3 DNA: TGTGCCAGCGGCTATGGCTACACCTTC; CDR3 protein: CASGYGYTF
clone size: .; V gene: TRBV28; D gene: .; J gene: TRBJ1-2; CDR3 DNA: TGTGCCAGCAGTTTAATGAGACAGAGTGTATCGCGCTACACCTTC; CDR3 protein: CASSLMRQSVSRYTF
clone size: .; V gene: TRBV2; D gene: .; J gene: TRBJ1-4; CDR3 DNA: TGTGCCAGCAGGGGAGACAGTTTGAATGAAAAACTGTTTTTT; CDR3 protein: CASRGDSLNEKLFF
clone size: .; V gene: TRBV10-3; D gene: .; J gene: TRBJ1-1; CDR3 DNA: TGTGCCATCAACGGAGGGGAGGCGGCTGAAGCTTTCTTT; CDR3 protein: CAINGGEAAEAFF
clone size: .; V gene: TRBV15; D gene: .; J gene: TRBJ1-6; CDR3 DNA: TGTGCCACCAGCAACGGCAGAGTCTATAATTCACCCCTCCACTTT; CDR3 protein: CATSNGRVYNSPLHF
clone size: .; V gene: TRBV3-1/TRBV3-2; D gene: TRBD1; J gene: TRBJ2-1; CDR3 DNA: TGTGCCAGCAGCCAAGAAGCCCCCCACAGGGGGCCCTACAATGAGCAGTTCTTC; CDR3 protein: CASSQEAPHRGPYNEQFF
clone size: .; V gene: TRBV6-4; D gene: .; J gene: TRBJ2-2; CDR3 DNA: TGTGCCAGCAGTGACTCAGACACCGGGGAGCTGTTTTTT; CDR3 protein: CASSDSDTGELFF
clone size: once; V gene: TRBV19; D gene: .; J gene: TRBJ2-1; CDR3 DNA: TGTGCCAGTAGTATCCCCAACTACCTTAATGAGCAGTTCTTC; CDR3 protein: CASSIPNYLNEQFF
clone size: .; V gene: TRBV28; D gene: TRBD1; J gene: TRBJ1-1; CDR3 DNA: TGTGCCAGCAGTTTAGCGGGACAGGGACGGCGGGGCACTGAAGCTTTCTTT; CDR3 protein: CASSLAGQGRRGTEAFF
clone size: .; V gene: TRBV15; D gene: .; J gene: TRBJ2-1; CDR3 DNA: TGTGCCACCAGCTCGGTAAGTGGTGAGCAGTTCTTC; CDR3 protein: CATSSVSGEQFF
clone size: .; V gene: TRBV5-1; D gene: .; J gene: TRBJ2-2; CDR3 DNA: TGCGCCAGCAGCTTGGATCTGGGGTCCACCGGGGAGCTGTTTTTT; CDR3 protein: CASSLDLGSTGELFF
clone size: .; V gene: TRBV18; D gene: .; J gene: TRBJ2-1; CDR3 DNA: TGTGCCAGCTCATACACACAGGGCGGCAATGAGCAGTTCTTC; CDR3 protein: CASSYTQGGNEQFF
clone size: .; V gene: TRBV19; D gene: .; J gene: TRBJ2-2; CDR3 DNA: TGTGCCAGTAGTCAGCACACCGGGGAGCTGTTTTTT; CDR3 protein: CASSQHTGELFF
clone size: .; V gene: TRBV6-5; D gene: TRBD1; J gene: TRBJ1-1; CDR3 DNA: TGTGCCAGCAGTTACTCGGCGAGGGGGCAAACTGAAGCTTTCTTT; CDR3 protein: CASSYSARGQTEAFF
clone size: .; V gene: TRBV9; D gene: TRBD1; J gene: TRBJ2-3; CDR3 DNA: TGTGCCAGCAGCCCGGGGACAGGGGATACGCAGTATTTT; CDR3 protein: CASSPGTGDTQYF
clone size: .; V gene: TRBV29-1; D gene: .; J gene: TRBJ2-3; CDR3 DNA: TGCAGCGTTGAACCACAGGGCACAGATACGCAGTATTTT; CDR3 protein: CSVEPQGTDTQYF
clone size: .; V gene: TRBV3-1/TRBV3-2; D gene: .; J gene: TRBJ2-1; CDR3 DNA: TGTGCCAGCAGCCGGGGGTCCGGGGACAATGAGCAGTTCTTC; CDR3 protein: CASSRGSGDNEQFF
clone size: .; V gene: TRBV29-1; D gene: .; J gene: TRBJ2-4; CDR3 DNA: TGCAGCGTTGTATCTTGGGTACTAGCCAAAAACATTCAGTACTTC; CDR3 protein: CSVVSWVLAKNIQYF
clone size: .; V gene: TRBV18; D gene: .; J gene: TRBJ1-2; CDR3 DNA: TGTGCCAGCTCACCGGCTGCTAACTATGGCTACACCTTC; CDR3 protein: CASSPAANYGYTF
clone size: .; V gene: TRBV28; D gene: TRBD1; J gene: TRBJ2-7; CDR3 DNA: TGTGCCAGCAGGGGGACAGGTGCCACCAGGTTGGACGAGCAGTACTTC; CDR3 protein: CASRGTGATRLDEQYF
clone size: .; V gene: TRBV5-1; D gene: TRBD2; J gene: TRBJ2-3; CDR3 DNA: TGCGCCAGCAGCTCGGGACTAGCGGGGTCAGATACGCAGTATTTT; CDR3 protein: CASSSGLAGSDTQYF
clone size: .; V gene: TRBV3-1/TRBV3-2; D gene: TRBD1; J gene: TRBJ2-1; CDR3 DNA: TGTGCCAGCAGCCAAGTAGGGACAGGGATTTGGAATGAGCAGTTCTTC; CDR3 protein: CASSQVGTGIWNEQFF
clone size: .; V gene: TRBV6-4; D gene: TRBD1; J gene: TRBJ1-1; CDR3 DNA: TGTGCCAGCAGTACAGGACAGGGGGCTTCTGAAGCTTTCTTT; CDR3 protein: CASSTGQGASEAFF
clone size: .; V gene: TRBV6-5; D gene: .; J gene: TRBJ1-5; CDR3 DNA: TGTGCCAAAGGGGGGCTAGTTCAGCCCCAGCATTTT; CDR3 protein: CAKGGLVQPQHF
clone size: .; V gene: TRBV19; D gene: TRBD1; J gene: TRBJ1-1; CDR3 DNA: TGTGCCAGTAACCCGGGACAGGGGGCACTCACTGAAGCTTTCTTT; CDR3 protein: CASNPGQGALTEAFF
clone size: .; V gene: TRBV30; D gene: .; J gene: TRBJ2-2; CDR3 DNA: TGTGCCTGGAGTGTACCAGTCACCGGGGAGCTGTTTTTT; CDR3 protein: CAWSVPVTGELFF
clone size: .; V gene: TRBV19; D gene: TRBD1; J gene: TRBJ1-5; CDR3 DNA: TGTGCCAGTGGCGGGACAGAAAGCAATCAGCCCCAGCATTTT; CDR3 protein: CASGGTESNQPQHF
clone size: .; V gene: TRBV10-3; D gene: TRBD1; J gene: TRBJ1-6; CDR3 DNA: TGTGCCATCAGGGGGGGGACAGGGGTCACCTATAATTCACCCCTCCACTTT; CDR3 protein: CAIRGGTGVTYNSPLHF
clone size: few; V gene: TRBV2; D gene: .; J gene: TRBJ2-3; CDR3 DNA: TGTGCCAGCAGTGAAACAGATACGCAGTATTTT; CDR3 protein: CASSETDTQYF
clone size: .; V gene: TRBV6-4; D gene: .; J gene: TRBJ1-4; CDR3 DNA: TGTGCCAGCAGTGCCGGGACAAATAACGATGAAAAACTGTTTTTT; CDR3 protein: CASSAGTNNDEKLFF
clone size: .; V gene: TRBV6-6; D gene: .; J gene: TRBJ2-4; CDR3 DNA: TGTGCCAGCACTAAGGGGGACAATCTAGCCAAAAACATTCAGTACTTC; CDR3 protein: CASTKGDNLAKNIQYF
clone size: .; V gene: TRBV3-1/TRBV3-2; D gene: .; J gene: TRBJ1-1; CDR3 DNA: TGTGCCAGCAGCCTCGGACAGTTCAATAGGGACACTGAAGCTTTCTTT; CDR3 protein: CASSLGQFNRDTEAFF
clone size: .; V gene: TRBV27; D gene: .; J gene: TRBJ1-1; CDR3 DNA: TGTGCCAGCAGGAGCCTAGGGGCGGCGGAGGACACTGAAGCTTTCTTT; CDR3 protein: CASRSLGAAEDTEAFF
clone size: .; V gene: TRBV5-1; D gene: .; J gene: TRBJ1-4; CDR3 DNA: TGCGCCAGCAGCGCCAGCGATGCAACTAATGAAAAACTGTTTTTT; CDR3 protein: CASSASDATNEKLFF
clone size: .; V gene: TRBV28; D gene: .; J gene: TRBJ2-7; CDR3 DNA: TGTGCCAGTACCAGGGGGGCAGGGGTCGAGCAGTACTTC; CDR3 protein: CASTRGAGVEQYF
clone size: .; V gene: TRBV14; D gene: TRBD2; J gene: TRBJ2-3; CDR3 DNA: TGTGCCAGCAGCCAAGATCGGGAACCATTTGATAGCGGGAGGGCCTTGGGCACAGATACGCAGTATTTT; CDR3 protein: CASSQDREPFDSGRALGTDTQYF
clone size: once; V gene: TRBV2; D gene: .; J gene: TRBJ1-1; CDR3 DNA: TGTGCCAGCAGTGAGGGGCTGAACACTGAAGCTTTCTTT; CDR3 protein: CASSEGLNTEAFF
clone size: .; V gene: TRBV2; D gene: .; J gene: TRBJ1-3; CDR3 DNA: TGTGCCAGCAGTACGGGGTACTCTGGAAACACCATATATTTT; CDR3 protein: CASSTGYSGNTIYF
clone size: .; V gene: TRBV5-5; D gene: .; J gene: TRBJ1-6; CDR3 DNA: TGTGCCAGCAGGCTTGGACGGGAGAATTCACCCCTCCACTTT; CDR3 protein: CASRLGRENSPLHF
clone size: .; V gene: TRBV28; D gene: .; J gene: TRBJ2-1; CDR3 DNA: TGTGCCAGCACCCACACTAGAAATGAGCAGTTCTTC; CDR3 protein: CASTHTRNEQFF
clone size: .; V gene: TRBV7-3; D gene: .; J gene: TRBJ2-1; CDR3 DNA: TGTGCCAGCGCCCCGCTAGCTTCCTACAATGAGCAGTTCTTC; CDR3 protein: CASAPLASYNEQFF
clone size: .; V gene: TRBV5-1; D gene: .; J gene: TRBJ1-6; CDR3 DNA: TGCGCCAGCAGCTTCACGGAAAACCACTCGGGCGGTGGTTCACCCCTCCACTTT; CDR3 protein: CASSFTENHSGGGSPLHF
clone size: .; V gene: TRBV13; D gene: TRBD2; J gene: TRBJ2-2; CDR3 DNA: TGTGCCAGCAGCTTGAAGGGGACTAGCGAGCTCACCGGGGAGCTGTTTTTT; CDR3 protein: CASSLKGTSELTGELFF
clone size: .; V gene: TRBV12-5; D gene: TRBD1; J gene: TRBJ2-2; CDR3 DNA: TGTGCTAGTGGTTCTGACAGGGGCGATTACACCGGGGAGCTGTTTTTT; CDR3 protein: CASGSDRGDYTGELFF